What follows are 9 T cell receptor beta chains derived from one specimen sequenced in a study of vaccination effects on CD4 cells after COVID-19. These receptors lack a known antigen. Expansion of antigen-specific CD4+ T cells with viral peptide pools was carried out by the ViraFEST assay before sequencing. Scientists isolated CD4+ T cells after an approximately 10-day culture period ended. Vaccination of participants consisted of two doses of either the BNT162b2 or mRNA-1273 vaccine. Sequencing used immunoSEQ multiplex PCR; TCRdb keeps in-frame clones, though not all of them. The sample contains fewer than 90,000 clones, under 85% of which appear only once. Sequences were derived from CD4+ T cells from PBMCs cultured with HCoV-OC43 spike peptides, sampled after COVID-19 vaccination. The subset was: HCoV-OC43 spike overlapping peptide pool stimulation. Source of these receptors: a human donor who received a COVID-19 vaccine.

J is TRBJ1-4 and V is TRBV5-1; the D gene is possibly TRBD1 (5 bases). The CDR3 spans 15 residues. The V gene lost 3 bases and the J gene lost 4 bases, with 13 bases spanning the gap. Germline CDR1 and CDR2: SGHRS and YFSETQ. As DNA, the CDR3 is TGCGCCAGCAGCTCTGGGACGACGAGTAATGAAAAACTGTTTTTT. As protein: CASSSGTTSNEKLFF.

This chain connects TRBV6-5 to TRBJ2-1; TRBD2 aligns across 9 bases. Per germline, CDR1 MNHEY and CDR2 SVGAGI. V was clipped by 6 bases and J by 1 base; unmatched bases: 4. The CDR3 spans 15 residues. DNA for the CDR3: TGTGCCAGCAGGCCCCTAGCGGGGTCCTACAATGAGCAGTTCTTC. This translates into CASRPLAGSYNEQFF.

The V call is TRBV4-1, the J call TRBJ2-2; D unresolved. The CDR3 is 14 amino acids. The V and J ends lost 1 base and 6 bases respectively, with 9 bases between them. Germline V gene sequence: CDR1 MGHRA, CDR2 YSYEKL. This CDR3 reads CASSQASFAGELFF. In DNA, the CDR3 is TGCGCCAGCAGCCAAGCGTCCTTCGCCGGGGAGCTGTTTTTT.

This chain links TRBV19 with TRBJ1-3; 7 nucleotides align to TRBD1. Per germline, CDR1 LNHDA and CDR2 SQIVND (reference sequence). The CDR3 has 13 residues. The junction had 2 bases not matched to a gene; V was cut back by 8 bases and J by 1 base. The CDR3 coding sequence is TGTGCCAGTCGGGACAGATCTGGAAACACCATATATTTT. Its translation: CASRDRSGNTIYF.

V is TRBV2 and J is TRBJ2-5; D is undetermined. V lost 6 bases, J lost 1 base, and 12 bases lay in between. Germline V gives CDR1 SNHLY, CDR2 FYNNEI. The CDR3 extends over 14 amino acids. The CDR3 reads CASSGGSIQETQYF. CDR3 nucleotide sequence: TGTGCCAGCAGCGGTGGGTCGATCCAAGAGACCCAGTACTTC. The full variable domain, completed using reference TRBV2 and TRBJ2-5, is EPEVTQTPSHQVTQMGQEVILRCVPISNHLYFYWYRQILGQKVEFLVSFYNNEISEKSEIFDDQFSVERPDGSNFTLKIRSTKLEDSAMYFCASSGGSIQETQYFGPGTRLLVL.

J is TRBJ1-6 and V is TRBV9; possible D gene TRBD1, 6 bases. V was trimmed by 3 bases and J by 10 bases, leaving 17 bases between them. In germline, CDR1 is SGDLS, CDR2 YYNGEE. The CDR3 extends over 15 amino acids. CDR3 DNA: TGTGCCAGCAGCGCAAGGGGAGGGGGTAACTCACCCCTCCACTTT. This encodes CASSARGGGNSPLHF.

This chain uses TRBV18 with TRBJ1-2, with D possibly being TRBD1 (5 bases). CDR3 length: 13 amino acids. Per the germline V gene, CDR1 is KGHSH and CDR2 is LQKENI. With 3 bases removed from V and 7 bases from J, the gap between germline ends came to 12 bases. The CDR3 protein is CASSPDSGGGYTF. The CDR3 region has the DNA TGTGCCAGCTCACCTGATTCTGGGGGTGGCTACACCTTC.

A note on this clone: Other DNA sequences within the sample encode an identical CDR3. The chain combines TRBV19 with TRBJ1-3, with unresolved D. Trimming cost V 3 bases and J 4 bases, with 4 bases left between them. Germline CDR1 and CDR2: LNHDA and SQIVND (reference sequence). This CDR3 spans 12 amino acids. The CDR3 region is CASSISGNTIYF. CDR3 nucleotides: TGTGCCAGTAGTATCTCCGGAAACACCATATATTTT.

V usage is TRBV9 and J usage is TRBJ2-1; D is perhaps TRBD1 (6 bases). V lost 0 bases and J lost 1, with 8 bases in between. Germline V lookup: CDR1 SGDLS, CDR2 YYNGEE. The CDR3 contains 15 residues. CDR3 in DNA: TGTGCCAGCAGCGTAGGGCAGGGGTCCTACAATGAGCAGTTCTTC. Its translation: CASSVGQGSYNEQFF.